This T cell receptor beta chain was sequenced for a study of blood T cell repertoires in COVID-19. The wider study: The study drew acute and convalescent COVID-19 samples from the United States, Italy and Spain. T cells, B-cell-depleted T cells, or PBMCs supplied cDNA or gDNA.

Data came from immunoSEQ multiplex PCR; TCRdb stores just in-frame clones and leaves some out. The sample lists around 240,000 clones; about 84% were seen once. The CDR3 spans 14 residues. Looked up from germline, CDR1 is KGHSH and CDR2 is LQKENI. The V and J ends lost 4 bases and 5 bases, in that order; junction bases with no gene match: 6. The specimen was PBMCs or T cells enriched from blood (not recorded which). The chain has TRBV18 and TRBJ1-1; 8 nucleotides align to TRBD1. The clonotype comes from a woman aged 50 to 60 who had recovered from COVID-19. Written as DNA, the CDR3 is TGTGCCAGCTCACTTGCGCAGGGGGCGACTGAAGCTTTCTTT. Translated, it gives CASSLAQGATEAFF.